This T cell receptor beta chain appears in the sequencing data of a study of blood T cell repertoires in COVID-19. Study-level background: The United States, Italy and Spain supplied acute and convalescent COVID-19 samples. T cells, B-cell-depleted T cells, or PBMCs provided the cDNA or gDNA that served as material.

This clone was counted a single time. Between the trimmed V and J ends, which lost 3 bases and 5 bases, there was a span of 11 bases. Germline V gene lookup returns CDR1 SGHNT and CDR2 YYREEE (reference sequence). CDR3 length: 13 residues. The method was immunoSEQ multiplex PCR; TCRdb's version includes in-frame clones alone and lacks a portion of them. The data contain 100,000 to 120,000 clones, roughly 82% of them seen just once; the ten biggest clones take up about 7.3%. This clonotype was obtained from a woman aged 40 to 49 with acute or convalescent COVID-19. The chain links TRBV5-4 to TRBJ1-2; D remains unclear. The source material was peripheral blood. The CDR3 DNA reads TGTGCCAGCAGCTCCGTGGAGGGTTATGGCTACACCTTC. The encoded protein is CASSSVEGYGYTF.